The 20 T cell receptor beta chains reported below all come from one sample, sequenced in a study of graft-versus-host responses after intestinal transplantation (dated by TCRdb to the early 2020s). Their specific antigens are unknown. Per the publication, the time point label means: cells obtained before transplantation from donor or recipient. Receptor libraries were prepared by the immunoSEQ multiplex PCR assay. TCRdb limited this immuneACCESS table to in-frame rearrangements with V and J called. A share of clones is missing; checked studies link under half to unresolved V genes, and the rest is unexplained. Across this sample there are around 110,000 clones, with more than 85% seen only once. More than 0.95% of the sample comes from the top ten. Source: unstimulated CD8+ T cells sorted from spleen or lymph node cells, taken before transplant. These receptors were obtained from a human donor who was the organ donor for an intestinal transplant.

J is TRBJ2-7 and V is TRBV4-1; maybe TRBD2 (6 bases). The CDR3 totals 15 residues. Germline assignment: CDR1 MGHRA and CDR2 YSYEKL. V lost 2 bases, J lost 2 bases, and 13 bases lay in between. The DNA for the CDR3 is TGCGCCAGCAGCCAACCGGGACTTATGGCCTACGAGCAGTACTTC. Translation: CASSQPGLMAYEQYF.

The rearrangement joins TRBV30 to TRBJ2-1; the D call may be TRBD1 or TRBD2 (5 bases each). The germline CDR1 and CDR2 sequences are GTSNPN and SVGIG (reference sequence). The CDR3 covers 13 residues. V gave up 1 base and J gave up 6 bases, with 10 bases separating them. CDR3 nucleotides: TGTGCCTGGAGTGGGGTAGGGACCAATGAGCAGTTCTTC. It codes for CAWSGVGTNEQFF. Full variable domain (outside the CDR3, taken from reference TRBV30 and TRBJ2-1): SQTIHQWPATLVQPVGSPLSLECTVEGTSNPNLYWYRQAAGRGLQLLFYSVGIGQISSEVPQNLSASRPQDRQFILSSKKLLLSDSGFYLCAWSGVGTNEQFFGPGTRLTVL.

This clone was seen only once. The chain joins TRBV7-9 to TRBJ1-5; 11 positions agree with TRBD1. V shed 5 bases, J shed 3 bases, and the junction held 6 bases outside the gene matches. Germline CDR1 SEHNR, CDR2 FQNEAQ (reference sequence). The CDR3 totals 16 residues. The CDR3, as DNA: TGTGCCAGCAGCCAGGCGGGACAGGGGGTCAATCAGCCCCAGCATTTT. It codes for CASSQAGQGVNQPQHF.

The chain joins TRBV9 to TRBJ2-4; 12 bases map to TRBD2. CDR3 length equals 14 residues. Germline V gene lookup returns CDR1 SGDLS and CDR2 YYNGEE. Germline trimming cut 3 bases from V and 5 bases from J; bases unmatched to any gene: 0. The CDR3 here is CASSGLAGENIQYF. The CDR3 bases are TGTGCCAGCAGCGGACTAGCGGGAGAAAACATTCAGTACTTC.

This rearrangement joins TRBV4-1 to TRBJ1-1; unclear D gene. Per the germline V gene, CDR1 is MGHRA and CDR2 is YSYEKL. The CDR3 runs 13 residues. V lost 0 bases, J lost 4 bases, and 6 bases lay in between. This chain's CDR3 is CASSQDWGTEAFF. The CDR3 DNA sequence: TGCGCCAGCAGCCAAGATTGGGGCACTGAAGCTTTCTTT.

This rearrangement joins TRBV5-6 to TRBJ2-1, with D possibly being TRBD1 (5 bases). There are 13 residues in the CDR3. Per the germline V gene, CDR1 is SGHDT and CDR2 is YYEEEE. The V end lost 2 bases, the J end lost 4 bases, and 7 bases lay between the germline ends. DNA of the CDR3: TGTGCCAGCAGCTTTCAGGGTTACAATGAGCAGTTCTTC. Amino acid sequence: CASSFQGYNEQFF. Full variable domain (outside the CDR3, taken from reference TRBV5-6 and TRBJ2-1): DAGVTQSPTHLIKTRGQQVTLRCSPKSGHDTVSWYQQALGQGPQFIFQYYEEEERQRGNFPDRFSGHQFPNYSSELNVNALLLGDSALYLCASSFQGYNEQFFGPGTRLTVL.

This chain connects TRBV6-6 to TRBJ2-1; the D is unclear. CDR1 and CDR2 (germline): MNHNY, SVGAGI (reference sequence). V was trimmed by 0 bases and J by 8 bases, leaving 5 bases between them. The CDR3 is 12 amino acids. This CDR3 is CASSYSRDEQFF. The CDR3 nucleotides read TGTGCCAGCAGTTACTCTAGGGATGAGCAGTTCTTC.

The rearrangement links TRBV7-9 to TRBJ2-7; D possibly corresponds to TRBD1 (5 bases). CDR3 length equals 14 residues. CDR1 and CDR2 from the germline V gene are SEHNR and FQNEAQ (reference sequence). Trimming left V 3 bases short and J 7 bases short, with 16 bases between. This CDR3 is CASSFQGTVEEQYF. The CDR3, as DNA: TGTGCCAGCAGCTTTCAGGGCACGGTTGAGGAGCAGTACTTC.

The V gene is TRBV10-3, the J gene TRBJ2-3, with D tentatively TRBD1 or TRBD2 (5 bases each). V was shortened by 10 bases and J by 0 bases, with 11 bases between the two germline ends. Germline-derived CDR1 and CDR2 are ENHRY and SYGVKD. The CDR3 spans 13 residues. The CDR3 bases are TGTGCCAGCCGGGACGGTAGCACAGATACGCAGTATTTT. It translates to CASRDGSTDTQYF.

The chain has TRBV19 and TRBJ2-1, with 13 positions matching TRBD2. Germline-derived CDR1 and CDR2 are LNHDA and SQIVND (reference sequence). With 6 bases clipped from V and 7 bases from J, the junction kept 6 bases outside the gene matches. The CDR3 sequence is 15 residues long. CDR3 bases: TGTGCCAGTAGCACACTAGCGGGAGGGCTTAATGAGCAGTTCTTC. Amino acid sequence: CASSTLAGGLNEQFF.

This clone has only a few counts. The chain couples TRBV19 to TRBJ2-1; 7 nucleotides agree with TRBD2. V lost 4 bases, J lost 5 bases, and 11 bases stayed unmatched. The length of the CDR3 is 16 residues. The germline CDR1 and CDR2 sequences are LNHDA and SQIVND (reference sequence). CDR3 in amino acids: CASSTSGLGRDNEQFF. CDR3 coding DNA: TGTGCCAGTAGTACCTCAGGACTAGGGAGGGACAATGAGCAGTTCTTC.

This chain uses TRBV27 with TRBJ1-1; D might be TRBD1 (6 bases). The CDR3 extends over 14 amino acids. CDR1 and CDR2 (germline): MNHEY, SMNVEV (reference sequence). Trimming took off 3 bases at V and 4 bases at J, with 12 bases between the two ends. The CDR3: CASSFQGTGTEAFF. In nucleotides, the CDR3 is TGTGCCAGCAGTTTTCAGGGGACGGGCACTGAAGCTTTCTTT.

This clone was recorded once. The chain has TRBV27 and TRBJ2-1, with TRBD2 as a possible D gene (5 bases). This CDR3 region has 13 residues. V was pared by 6 bases and J by 6 bases, with 12 bases between. Germline assignment: CDR1 MNHEY and CDR2 SMNVEV (reference sequence). CDR3 residues: CASSFFGVNEQFF. In DNA form, the CDR3 reads TGTGCCAGCAGCTTTTTCGGGGTCAATGAGCAGTTCTTC.

Written as DNA, the CDR3 is TGTGCCAGTAGCGGGGATCTCGGAGCGCAGTATTTT. Amino acids: CASSGDLGAQYF. The chain is built from TRBV19 and TRBJ2-3, with D perhaps TRBD2 (5 bases). The CDR3 contains 12 residues. V was shortened by 6 bases and J by 10 bases, with 14 bases between the two germline ends. Germline-derived CDR1 and CDR2 are LNHDA and SQIVND (reference sequence).

This chain joins TRBV9 and TRBJ1-2, with TRBD1 as a possible D gene (5 bases). Germline V gene sequence: CDR1 SGDLS, CDR2 YYNGEE. CDR3 length: 15 residues. V was clipped by 0 bases and J by 3 bases, with 12 bases between them. The CDR3 spells CASSVDGTGYYGYTF. The DNA for the CDR3 is TGTGCCAGCAGCGTAGATGGTACAGGCTACTATGGCTACACCTTC.

J is TRBJ2-7 and V is TRBV5-6; tentative D call: TRBD2 (6 bases). There are 15 residues in the CDR3. Germline CDR1 reads SGHDT; CDR2 reads YYEEEE. V lost 4 bases and J 0 bases, leaving 14 bases between the germline ends. This CDR3 reads CASSDRDSSSYEQYF. Here the CDR3 DNA reads TGTGCCAGCAGCGACCGGGACTCCTCCTCCTACGAGCAGTACTTC.

This chain uses TRBV28 with TRBJ2-5; D is ambiguous. Deletions cut 0 bases from V and 5 bases from J, with 13 bases between. Per the germline V gene, CDR1 is MDHEN and CDR2 is SYDVKM. The CDR3 extends over 15 amino acids. Written as DNA, the CDR3 is TGTGCCAGCAGTTTATGGGTAGCTGGGGTGGAGACCCAGTACTTC. This codes for CASSLWVAGVETQYF.

The chain recombines TRBV6-5 with TRBJ2-7, with TRBD2 matching 11 bases. The CDR3 consists of 14 residues. With 2 bases clipped from V and 3 bases from J, the junction kept 0 bases outside the gene matches. In germline, CDR1 is MNHEY, CDR2 SVGAGI. CDR3 DNA: TGTGCCAGCAGTTACGGGACTAGCGGCTACGAGCAGTACTTC. As protein: CASSYGTSGYEQYF.

This clone has just one count. The chain joins TRBV19 to TRBJ2-6; D perhaps matches TRBD1 (5 bases). Trimming cost V 0 bases and J 5 bases, with 8 bases left between them. Germline values: CDR1 LNHDA, CDR2 SQIVND (reference sequence). The CDR3 has 15 residues. The CDR3, as DNA: TGTGCCAGTAGTATAGAAGGGGCTCGGGCCAACGTCCTGACTTTC. Translating it yields CASSIEGARANVLTF.

The chain uses TRBV7-9 and TRBJ2-7, with a tentative D call TRBD1 (6 bases). CDR3 length equals 15 residues. The germline V and J ends were trimmed by 5 bases and 0 bases, with 14 bases remaining between them. In germline, CDR1 is SEHNR, CDR2 FQNEAQ (reference sequence). The CDR3 DNA follows: TGTGCCAGCAGCCTCGACAGGTCTAGCTCCTACGAGCAGTACTTC. Encoded protein: CASSLDRSSSYEQYF.